The 25 T cell receptor beta chains reported below all come from one sample, sequenced in a study of shared clonotypes between healthy human individuals. Cells designated naive CD8 were CD45RO-negative and were positively selected for CCR7, with terminally differentiated effector memory CD45RA+ cells excluded. Clones were read by immunoSEQ multiplex PCR, and TCRdb kept only the in-frame ones, dropping some. This sample has about 2.1 million clones, with about 94% found just once. The sample consisted of naive CD8+ T cells from PBMCs. The receptors derive from a man aged 18 to 35 in good health. Some clones in this sample may be carry-over from other donors' samples.

This chain joins TRBV11-2 and TRBJ1-5; D uncertain. The CDR3 spans 15 residues. Germline V gives CDR1 SGHAT, CDR2 FQNNGV. Trimming took off 1 base at V and 0 bases at J, with 7 bases between the two ends. The chain's CDR3 is CASSLAPNSNQPQHF. In nucleotides, the CDR3 is TGTGCCAGCAGCTTAGCGCCTAATAGCAATCAGCCCCAGCATTTT.

This rearrangement joins TRBV9 to TRBJ1-1; 11 bases map to TRBD1. The CDR3 is 18 residues long. From germline, CDR1 is SGDLS and CDR2 YYNGEE. Trimming took 0 bases from V and 0 from J; bases not matched to a gene: 7. CDR3 DNA sequence: TGTGCCAGCAGCGTAGGTAGGGACAGGGGGGCTATGAACACTGAAGCTTTCTTT. Translated: CASSVGRDRGAMNTEAFF.

The V gene is TRBV13, the J gene TRBJ2-2, with D perhaps TRBD2 (5 bases). Germline values: CDR1 PRHDT, CDR2 FYEKMQ (reference sequence). There are 15 residues in the CDR3. Trimming stripped 4 bases from V and 4 bases from J, with 13 bases between. In nucleotides, the CDR3 is TGTGCCAGCAGCTCCCTCCTTCGGGGCACCGGGGAGCTGTTTTTT. This codes for CASSSLLRGTGELFF.

This clone appeared a single time. This sequence joins TRBV4-3 and TRBJ2-7, with D possibly being TRBD1 (5 bases). The CDR3 length is 16 residues. Per germline, CDR1 LGHNA and CDR2 YSLEER. V was trimmed by 1 base and J by 3 bases, leaving 16 bases between them. In DNA, the CDR3 is TGCGCCAGCAGCCAAGTATTCGCGACAGTTAACTACGAGCAGTACTTC. Its protein is CASSQVFATVNYEQYF.

The chain recombines TRBV29-1 with TRBJ2-2; 12 bases are a match to TRBD2. From germline, CDR1 is SQVTM and CDR2 ANQGSEA. V gave up 6 bases and J gave up 5 bases; unmatched junction bases: 10. The CDR3 extends over 16 amino acids. CDR3 coding DNA: TGCAGCGTATTGACTAGCGGGAGCGGGGGGACCGGGGAGCTGTTTTTT. This gives the protein CSVLTSGSGGTGELFF.

The chain carries TRBV28 and TRBJ1-1; D might be TRBD1 (5 bases). Germline values: CDR1 MDHEN, CDR2 SYDVKM. Trimming took off 6 bases at V and 2 bases at J, with 16 bases between the two ends. The CDR3 loop spans 15 amino acids. CDR3: CASRGRGAENTEAFF. The CDR3 DNA sequence: TGTGCCAGCAGGGGACGAGGGGCGGAAAACACTGAAGCTTTCTTT. Filled out from reference TRBV28 and TRBJ1-1, the complete variable domain reads DVKVTQSSRYLVKRTGEKVFLECVQDMDHENMFWYRQDPGLGLRLIYFSYDVKMKEKGDIPEGYSVSREKKERFSLILESASTNQTSMYLCASRGRGAENTEAFFGQGTRLTVV.

V gene TRBV13 combines with J gene TRBJ1-2; 10 bases fit TRBD1. Unmatched junction bases numbered 5, after V lost 5 bases and J lost 2 bases. This CDR3 is 15 amino acids long. In germline, CDR1 is PRHDT, CDR2 FYEKMQ (reference sequence). In DNA form, the CDR3 reads TGTGCCAGCAGCCCCCGGGACAGGGGAAACTATGGCTACACCTTC. It encodes CASSPRDRGNYGYTF.

V and J are TRBV29-1 and TRBJ2-5, with D hard to call. V was shortened by 4 bases and J by 4 bases, with 13 bases between the two germline ends. Germline V gene sequence: CDR1 SQVTM, CDR2 ANQGSEA. The CDR3 sequence is 13 residues long. The CDR3 coding sequence is TGCAGCGTTGTCCCCACCCCTAGAGAGACCCAGTACTTC. This codes for CSVVPTPRETQYF.

The chain joins TRBV9 to TRBJ2-5; TRBD2 matches 8 bases. V lost 4 bases to trimming and J lost 4 bases; unmatched junction nucleotides: 6. Germline V gene sequence: CDR1 SGDLS, CDR2 YYNGEE. The CDR3 runs to 14 residues. CDR3 residues: CASSTTGGRETQYF. In DNA, the CDR3 is TGTGCCAGCAGCACCACGGGAGGGCGAGAGACCCAGTACTTC.

The chain employs TRBV2 and TRBJ2-2; D perhaps matches TRBD2 (5 bases). The length of the CDR3 is 17 residues. Germline CDR1 SNHLY, CDR2 FYNNEI. V lost 3 bases and J 1 base, leaving 15 bases between the germline ends. CDR3 sequence (DNA): TGTGCCAGCAGTGACGTTATCGGAGGCGGGAACACCGGGGAGCTGTTTTTT. Translation gives CASSDVIGGGNTGELFF.

The V gene is TRBV9, the J gene TRBJ1-2; 7 positions agree with TRBD1. V lost 4 bases and J lost 4; bases outside the gene matches: 10. CDR1 and CDR2 from the germline V gene are SGDLS and YYNGEE. The CDR3 has 15 residues. The CDR3: CASSRTYRGTYGYTF. CDR3 DNA sequence: TGTGCCAGCAGCAGGACTTACAGGGGAACCTATGGCTACACCTTC.

The DNA for the CDR3 is TGTGCCAGCAGCACACTAGCGGGAGTATACAATGAGCAGTTCTTC. Protein product: CASSTLAGVYNEQFF. This chain uses TRBV7-9 with TRBJ2-1; 11 bases agree with TRBD2. The CDR3 sequence is 15 residues long. The germline V gene has CDR1 SEHNR and CDR2 FQNEAQ (reference sequence). V was pared by 5 bases and J by 4 bases, with 4 bases of the junction left unmatched.

This sequence joins TRBV7-3 and TRBJ2-5; 7 positions agree with TRBD1. The CDR3 extends over 16 amino acids. Trimming removed 5 bases from V and 2 bases from J; junction bases left unmatched: 11. The germline V gene encodes CDR1 SGHTA and CDR2 FQGTGA. CDR3 coding DNA: TGTGCCAGCAGCCTCGACGGGACAGACATACAAGAGACCCAGTACTTC. This sequence encodes CASSLDGTDIQETQYF.

V is TRBV19 and J is TRBJ1-3; D not certain. In germline, CDR1 is LNHDA, CDR2 SQIVND (reference sequence). This CDR3 spans 13 amino acids. With 8 bases removed from V and 2 bases from J, the gap between germline ends came to 10 bases. The DNA of the CDR3 is TGTGCCAGTTGTTGCGGTCCTGGAAACACCATATATTTT. This sequence encodes CASCCGPGNTIYF.

The chain has TRBV11-2 and TRBJ2-7; D is perhaps TRBD1 (6 bases). CDR1 and CDR2 from the germline V gene are SGHAT and FQNNGV. The V end was cut by 5 bases, the J end by 4 bases, with 15 bases between. The length of the CDR3 is 14 residues. In DNA form, the CDR3 reads TGTGCCAGCAGCCCCCTCGGGACACCATACGAGCAGTACTTC. It yields the protein CASSPLGTPYEQYF. Filled out from reference TRBV11-2 and TRBJ2-7, the complete variable domain reads EAGVAQSPRYKIIEKRQSVAFWCNPISGHATLYWYQQILGQGPKLLIQFQNNGVVDDSQLPKDRFSAERLKGVDSTLKIQPAKLEDSAVYLCASSPLGTPYEQYFGPGTRLTVT.

A word on this clone: The same CDR3 is also encoded by other DNA sequences in this sample. The chain uses TRBV29-1 and TRBJ2-3, with D tentatively TRBD2 (6 bases). The germline gives CDR1 SQVTM, CDR2 ANQGSEA. Between the trimmed V and J ends, which lost 3 bases and 2 bases, there was a span of 9 bases. The CDR3 consists of 13 residues. For the CDR3, the DNA is TGCAGCGTTGAGCGGGGATCCACAGATACGCAGTATTTT. Protein: CSVERGSTDTQYF.

The rearrangement links TRBV7-9 to TRBJ2-1, with 10 nucleotides matching TRBD1. Germline lookup yields CDR1 SEHNR and CDR2 FQNEAQ (reference sequence). The ends lost 3 bases at V and 7 bases at J; junction bases unmatched: 6. The CDR3 length is 15 residues. The CDR3 is CASSFSDRGQNEQFF. As DNA, the CDR3 is TGTGCCAGCAGCTTCTCAGACAGGGGGCAGAATGAGCAGTTCTTC.

This rearrangement joins TRBV5-1 to TRBJ1-2; TRBD1 is a possible D gene (6 bases). V was clipped by 3 bases and J by 2 bases, with 17 bases between them. Looked up from germline, CDR1 is SGHRS and CDR2 is YFSETQ. The CDR3 covers 16 residues. For the CDR3, the DNA is TGCGCCAGCAGCTCACAACACAGGGAATCGAACTATGGCTACACCTTC. Translated: CASSSQHRESNYGYTF.

This chain connects TRBV9 to TRBJ2-7, with 11 bases fitting TRBD1. Germline V gene data show CDR1 as SGDLS and CDR2 as YYNGEE. Germline trimming cut 4 bases from V and 5 bases from J; bases unmatched to any gene: 11. The CDR3 covers 16 residues. The CDR3 loop is CASSSRTGGSRNEQYF. CDR3 nucleotide sequence: TGTGCCAGCAGCTCCCGGACAGGGGGCAGTAGAAACGAGCAGTACTTC.

This chain joins TRBV27 and TRBJ2-1; D not resolved. V shed 4 bases and J shed 9 bases, with 19 bases lying between them. The V gene's germline CDR1 is MNHEY and CDR2 SMNVEV (reference sequence). The CDR3 runs to 15 residues. The CDR3, as DNA: TGTGCCAGCAGTTCGATTATCTCCCCGGGCGGTGAGCAGTTCTTC. Its protein is CASSSIISPGGEQFF.

The chain is built from TRBV7-9 and TRBJ2-7; D is undetermined. This CDR3 is built from 16 residues. Germline loops: CDR1 SEHNR, CDR2 FQNEAQ (reference sequence). Trimming took off 0 bases at V and 1 base at J, with 13 bases between the two ends. For the CDR3, the DNA is TGTGCCAGCAGCTTAGCAGGGCAGTACGAGTCCTACGAGCAGTACTTC. Translated: CASSLAGQYESYEQYF. Full variable domain (remainder filled in from reference TRBV7-9 and TRBJ2-7): DTGVSQNPRHKITKRGQNVTFRCDPISEHNRLYWYRQTLGQGPEFLTYFQNEAQLEKSRLLSDRFSAERPKGSFSTLEIQRTEQGDSAMYLCASSLAGQYESYEQYFGPGTRLTVT.

This chain connects TRBV5-4 to TRBJ1-1, with D maybe TRBD1 (6 bases). Germline V gene sequence: CDR1 SGHNT, CDR2 YYREEE (reference sequence). V lost 1 base to trimming and J lost 0 bases, with 13 bases between them. The CDR3 is 16 residues long. The CDR3 DNA follows: TGTGCCAGCAGCTTGTTAGGGGGGGCAGTGAACACTGAAGCTTTCTTT. This gives the protein CASSLLGGAVNTEAFF.

The chain employs TRBV7-9 and TRBJ1-4, with 10 bases matching TRBD1. Germline V CDR1 and CDR2: SEHNR, FQNEAQ (reference sequence). The CDR3 totals 15 residues. V lost 2 bases and J lost 7; bases outside the gene matches: 4. CDR3 amino acids: CASSLPGTGVEKLFF. CDR3 nucleotides: TGTGCCAGCAGCTTACCCGGGACAGGGGTTGAAAAACTGTTTTTT.

The V gene is TRBV15, the J gene TRBJ1-5; unclear D gene. The germline V and J ends were trimmed by 1 base and 6 bases, with 13 bases remaining between them. Germline V gene data show CDR1 as LNHNV and CDR2 as YYDKDF (reference sequence). This CDR3 is 15 amino acids long. The CDR3 loop reads CATSRGLPHGQPQHF. In nucleotides, the CDR3 is TGTGCCACCAGCAGAGGACTTCCCCACGGTCAGCCCCAGCATTTT.

The V call is TRBV6-5, the J call TRBJ2-3; 8 nucleotides align to TRBD2. The CDR3 is made up of 16 amino acids. The ends lost 2 bases at V and 4 bases at J; junction bases unmatched: 8. From germline, CDR1 is MNHEY and CDR2 SVGAGI. The CDR3, as DNA: TGTGCCAGCAGTTACGATAAAGCGGGAGTTTCAGATACGCAGTATTTT. Encoded protein: CASSYDKAGVSDTQYF.